This record concerns one T cell receptor (beta chain) sequence. What it binds is not known. This sample stems from a study of cytotoxic CD8 clonotypes in ibrutinib-treated CLL. Deep sequencing aimed at 1 in 200,000 to 1 in 1 million T cells' resolution. Sequencing used immunoSEQ multiplex PCR; TCRdb keeps in-frame clones, though not all of them. The data show about 140,000 clones, under 95% seen once. Findings and limits, study-wide: Baseline clonality exceeded age-matched healthy donors and tracked circulating CD8+ T-cell counts. Samples from sustained-remission and progressing patients were taken at different times. The study found clonality rose at ibrutinib response, then fell toward baseline at progression.

Germline V CDR1 and CDR2: SGHTA, FQGNSA. This CDR3 region has 15 residues. The germline V and J ends were trimmed by 1 base and 1 base, with 9 bases remaining between them. The clonotype originates from a human donor with chronic lymphocytic leukemia. This sequence joins TRBV7-2 and TRBJ2-3; D possibly corresponds to TRBD2 (7 bases). The sample here was PBMCs, taken after 12 months of ibrutinib treatment. CDR3 amino acids: CASSLGRGRTDTQYF. For the CDR3, the DNA is TGTGCCAGCAGCTTAGGGCGGGGGCGCACAGATACGCAGTATTTT.